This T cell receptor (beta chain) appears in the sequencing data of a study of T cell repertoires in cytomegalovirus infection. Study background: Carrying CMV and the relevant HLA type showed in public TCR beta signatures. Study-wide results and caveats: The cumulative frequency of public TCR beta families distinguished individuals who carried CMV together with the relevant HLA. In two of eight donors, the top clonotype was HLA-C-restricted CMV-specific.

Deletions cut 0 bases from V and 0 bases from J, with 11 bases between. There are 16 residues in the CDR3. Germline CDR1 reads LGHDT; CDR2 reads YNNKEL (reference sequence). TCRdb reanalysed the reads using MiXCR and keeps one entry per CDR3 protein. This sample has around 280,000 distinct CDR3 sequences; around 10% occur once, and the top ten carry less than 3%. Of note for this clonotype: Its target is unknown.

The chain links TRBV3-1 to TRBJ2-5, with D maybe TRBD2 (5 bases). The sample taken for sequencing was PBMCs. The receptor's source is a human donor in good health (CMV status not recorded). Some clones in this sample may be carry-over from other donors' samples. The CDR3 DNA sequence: TGTGCCAGCAGCCAAGATCGGGGAGCAAACCAAGAGACCCAGTACTTC. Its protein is CASSQDRGANQETQYF.